The rows below give T cell receptor beta chains drawn from one sample of a study of CD8 T cells in ankylosing spondylitis. TCRdb re-analysed the 5' RACE reads in MiXCR, keeping a single row per CDR3 protein. The table has roughly 350,000 distinct CDR3 sequences, approximately 8% seen once. The sequencing input was blood, either unsorted or a sorted T cell fraction (not recorded which). These TCRs come from a male donor with ankylosing spondylitis. CDR3s include the opening cysteine and the closing phenylalanine or tryptophan. The D gene is left open where the match is weak. Only some rows state a clone size, as once, few, many or a class for expanded clones.

size	D	V	J	CDR3	DNA
few	NA	TRBV28	TRBJ2-6	CASTPLTASGANVLTF	TGTGCCAGCACACCCCTCACGGCCTCTGGGGCCAACGTCCTGACTTTC
few	NA	TRBV5-1	TRBJ2-7	CASSLDSGRTDEQYF	TGCGCCAGCAGCTTGGATAGTGGGAGGACGGACGAGCAGTACTTC
few	NA	TRBV27	TRBJ1-1	CASRWTANTEAFF	TGTGCCAGCAGGTGGACAGCTAACACTGAAGCTTTCTTT
NA	TRBD2	TRBV12-3/TRBV12-4	TRBJ2-2	CASTRGASGLTGELFF	TGTGCCAGCACCCGAGGGGCTAGCGGGCTCACCGGGGAGCTGTTTTTT
NA	TRBD1	TRBV12-3/TRBV12-4	TRBJ1-2	CASRRTGEGGYTF	TGTGCCAGCAGGAGAACAGGGGAAGGCGGCTACACCTTC
few	NA	TRBV25-1	TRBJ2-7	CASGLQGVDEQYF	TGTGCCAGCGGTTTACAGGGCGTGGACGAGCAGTACTTC
few	TRBD1	TRBV7-9	TRBJ1-1	CASSVTGGWNTEAFF	TGTGCCAGCAGCGTCACAGGGGGTTGGAACACTGAAGCTTTCTTT
NA	TRBD1	TRBV7-9	TRBJ2-3	CASSPRQGSNTDTQYF	TGTGCCAGCAGCCCGAGACAGGGGTCAAACACAGATACGCAGTATTTT
few	NA	TRBV27	TRBJ1-6	CASSDSGLSPLHF	TGTGCCAGCAGCGACAGTGGGCTTTCACCCCTCCACTTT
few	NA	TRBV30	TRBJ2-7	CAWTGRSSYEQYF	TGTGCCTGGACAGGTAGGAGTTCCTACGAGCAGTACTTC
few	NA	TRBV30	TRBJ1-1	CAWSARRDTPEAFF	TGTGCCTGGAGTGCGCGCCGGGACACCCCTGAAGCTTTCTTT
few	NA	TRBV4-3	TRBJ1-1	CASSQDLWFEAFF	TGCGCCAGCAGCCAAGATCTTTGGTTTGAAGCTTTCTTT
NA	TRBD2	TRBV20-1	TRBJ2-1	CSASRWEGVRKQFF	TGCAGTGCTAGTCGGTGGGAGGGCGTCCGGAAGCAGTTCTTC
NA	NA	TRBV18	TRBJ1-4	CASSPAVNEKLFF	TGTGCCAGCTCACCGGCGGTTAATGAAAAACTGTTTTTT
few	NA	TRBV7-9	TRBJ2-6	CASSLVGIGANVLTF	TGTGCCAGCAGCCTCGTGGGTATTGGGGCCAACGTCCTGACTTTC
few	TRBD1	TRBV11-1	TRBJ2-1	CASSNTWGQGARSEQFF	TGTGCCAGCAGCAATACATGGGGACAGGGGGCAAGGAGTGAGCAGTTCTTC
many	NA	TRBV6-5	TRBJ1-1	CASSYSTGGETEAFF	TGTGCCAGCAGTTACTCGACCGGGGGCGAGACTGAAGCTTTCTTT
NA	NA	TRBV4-1	TRBJ2-3	CASSDAESTDTQYF	TGCGCCAGCTCGGACGCCGAAAGCACAGATACGCAGTATTTT
NA	TRBD1	TRBV6-1	TRBJ1-2	CASSPTSRDSESYTF	TGTGCCAGCAGTCCGACTAGCCGGGACAGTGAAAGCTACACCTTC
NA	TRBD2	TRBV20-1	TRBJ2-7	CSAVPGLGDYEQYF	TGCAGTGCGGTACCGGGACTAGGAGATTACGAGCAGTACTTC
NA	TRBD2	TRBV5-1	TRBJ2-5	CASRGTNQETQYF	TGCGCCAGCAGAGGGACTAACCAAGAGACCCAGTACTTC
few	NA	TRBV27	TRBJ1-2	CASSLSGFYGYTF	TGTGCCAGCAGTCTATCGGGCTTCTATGGCTACACCTTC
NA	NA	TRBV7-2	TRBJ2-7	CASTWGRVGYEQYF	TGTGCCAGCACCTGGGGAAGGGTAGGCTACGAGCAGTACTTC
NA	NA	TRBV12-3/TRBV12-4	TRBJ1-5	CASSLSWQGSQPQHF	TGTGCCAGCAGTTTAAGTTGGCAGGGGAGCCAGCCCCAGCATTTT